The 18 T cell receptor beta chains below all came from one sample that was sequenced in a study of cytomegalovirus exposure and HLA in healthy donors. Clones were read by immunoSEQ multiplex PCR, and TCRdb kept only the in-frame ones, dropping some. The sample gives around 190,000 clones, about 84% of which show up once; more than 1.2% is in the top ten. The sequenced sample was PBMCs. Receptors originate from a woman aged 18 to 35 in good health and CMV-seronegative.

CDR3 residues: CASKKMVVRNTEAFF. CDR3 DNA: TGTGCCAGCAAGAAGATGGTAGTTAGGAACACTGAAGCTTTCTTT. V gene TRBV27 combines with J gene TRBJ1-1; no definite D call. The CDR3 spans 15 residues. V lost 7 bases, J lost 1 base, and 16 bases lay in between. Per the germline V gene, CDR1 is MNHEY and CDR2 is SMNVEV (reference sequence).

The chain carries TRBV6-5 and TRBJ2-3, with TRBD1 identical over 9 bases. Germline lookup yields CDR1 MNHEY and CDR2 SVGAGI. The CDR3 sequence is 15 residues long. Trimming removed 5 bases from V and 5 bases from J; junction bases left unmatched: 8. The CDR3 sequence: CASSPVRQGEDTQYF. CDR3 nucleotide sequence: TGTGCCAGCAGTCCCGTCCGACAGGGGGAAGATACGCAGTATTTT.

This clone appeared a single time. The rearrangement joins TRBV27 to TRBJ2-7; D is uncertain. This CDR3 has 14 residues. Germline CDR1 and CDR2: MNHEY and SMNVEV (reference sequence). V was pared by 0 bases and J by 0 bases, with 6 bases between. In DNA, the CDR3 is TGTGCCAGCAGTTTATCAGCCGGCTCCTACGAGCAGTACTTC. It is translated as CASSLSAGSYEQYF.

This clone was detected many times. The V gene is TRBV5-6, the J gene TRBJ1-3, with 12 bases identical to TRBD1. CDR1 is SGHDT, CDR2 YYEEEE, per germline. The CDR3 is 16 amino acids. Unmatched junction bases numbered 3, after V lost 3 bases and J lost 2 bases. CDR3 nucleotides: TGTGCCAGCAGCTCCGGGACAGGGGGCGCTGGAAACACCATATATTTT. The encoded protein is CASSSGTGGAGNTIYF.

This rearrangement joins TRBV9 to TRBJ2-1, with TRBD2 matching over 8 bases. CDR1 is SGDLS, CDR2 YYNGEE, per germline. With V trimmed by 2 bases and J by 3 bases, 7 bases remained unmatched. The CDR3 is made up of 16 amino acids. The CDR3 here is CASSVTGTRDYNEQFF. CDR3 coding DNA: TGTGCCAGCAGCGTCACCGGGACTAGGGACTACAATGAGCAGTTCTTC.

The CDR3 loop reads CASSYSTASSYEQYF. CDR3 sequence (DNA): TGTGCCAGCAGTTACTCGACAGCGAGCTCCTACGAGCAGTACTTC. The chain employs TRBV6-5 and TRBJ2-7; tentatively, D is TRBD1 (5 bases). V was trimmed by 0 bases and J by 0 bases, leaving 9 bases between them. The CDR3 has 15 residues. Germline V gene lookup returns CDR1 MNHEY and CDR2 SVGAGI.

The V and J genes are TRBV19 and TRBJ1-1, with a possible D match to TRBD1 (5 bases). The germline V gene encodes CDR1 LNHDA and CDR2 SQIVND (reference sequence). This CDR3 region has 15 residues. Trimming took 3 bases from V and 1 from J, leaving 12 bases between them. CDR3 nucleotides: TGTGCCAGTAGTATCTCGAGCGGGGGGAACACTGAAGCTTTCTTT. Protein product: CASSISSGGNTEAFF. Together with reference TRBV19 and TRBJ1-1, the CDR3 gives the full variable domain: DGGITQSPKYLFRKEGQNVTLSCEQNLNHDAMYWYRQDPGQGLRLIYYSQIVNDFQKGDIAEGYSVSREKKESFPLTVTSAQKNPTAFYLCASSISSGGNTEAFFGQGTRLTVV.

The V call is TRBV7-2, the J call TRBJ2-1, with 7 nucleotides matching TRBD2. Germline-derived CDR1 and CDR2 are SGHTA and FQGNSA. The CDR3 has 15 amino acids. V was pared by 4 bases and J by 3 bases, with 6 bases of the junction left unmatched. The CDR3 loop reads CASSSQAGSYNEQFF. In nucleotides, the CDR3 is TGTGCCAGCAGCTCTCAAGCGGGAAGCTACAATGAGCAGTTCTTC.

This chain uses TRBV11-3 with TRBJ2-1, with no clear D. The ends were cut back, 0 bases at V and 0 bases at J, with 15 bases in the middle. The CDR3 spans 18 residues. Germline assignment: CDR1 SGHNT and CDR2 YENEEA. Here the CDR3 DNA reads TGTGCCAGCAGCTTAGAGGGCTACGGCAAGAGCTCCTACAATGAGCAGTTCTTC. It yields the protein CASSLEGYGKSSYNEQFF.

The V call is TRBV5-5, the J call TRBJ2-5, with 10 bases that match TRBD1. In germline, CDR1 is SGHKS, CDR2 YYEKEE (reference sequence). The CDR3 is 16 amino acids. V shed 2 bases and J 2 bases; nucleotides not matched to a gene: 6. For the CDR3, the DNA is TGTGCCAGCAGCTTTGACAGGGGGCGAATGCAAGAGACCCAGTACTTC. It is translated as CASSFDRGRMQETQYF.

This clone counts as medium-sized. The chain is built from TRBV27 and TRBJ1-1; D is possibly TRBD1 (6 bases). CDR1 and CDR2 (germline): MNHEY, SMNVEV (reference sequence). Trimming stripped 8 bases from V and 8 bases from J, with 18 bases between. This CDR3 comprises 13 residues. This CDR3 is CASGNRVRWEAFF. DNA of the CDR3: TGTGCCAGCGGTAACAGGGTTCGATGGGAAGCTTTCTTT.

The chain is built from TRBV19 and TRBJ2-1; the D gene is possibly TRBD2 (5 bases). V gave up 10 bases and J gave up 12 bases, with 19 bases separating them. This CDR3 region has 12 residues. Germline V gene lookup returns CDR1 LNHDA and CDR2 SQIVND (reference sequence). The CDR3 region is CATWTGALGQFF. As DNA, the CDR3 is TGTGCCACCTGGACTGGAGCTTTGGGGCAGTTCTTC. Supplemented by reference TRBV19 and TRBJ2-1, the full variable domain reads DGGITQSPKYLFRKEGQNVTLSCEQNLNHDAMYWYRQDPGQGLRLIYYSQIVNDFQKGDIAEGYSVSREKKESFPLTVTSAQKNPTAFYLCATWTGALGQFFGPGTRLTVL.

V gene TRBV6-5 combines with J gene TRBJ2-1, with D perhaps matching TRBD1 (6 bases). Germline V gene data show CDR1 as MNHEY and CDR2 as SVGAGI. This CDR3 region has 15 residues. V was clipped by 7 bases and J by 5 bases, with 18 bases between them. The CDR3 sequence is CASNSGHLKNNEQFF. The CDR3 region has the DNA TGTGCCAGCAACTCGGGACACCTTAAGAACAATGAGCAGTTCTTC.

The chain is built from TRBV9 and TRBJ2-5; D possibly corresponds to TRBD2 (6 bases). The CDR3 runs to 16 residues. CDR1 is SGDLS, CDR2 YYNGEE, per germline. V lost 0 bases, J lost 2 bases, and 14 bases lay in between. CDR3 loop: CASSVAGGAGQETQYF. CDR3 in DNA: TGTGCCAGCAGCGTAGCGGGCGGGGCCGGGCAAGAGACCCAGTACTTC.

The chain is built from TRBV5-1 and TRBJ2-3; no clear D. V lost 4 bases to trimming and J lost 5 bases, with 8 bases between them. This CDR3 region has 12 residues. CDR1 SGHRS and CDR2 YFSETQ come from the germline V gene. The CDR3 bases are TGCGCCAGCAGCCCTCTAGGAGATACGCAGTATTTT. Its protein is CASSPLGDTQYF.

The rearrangement uses TRBV5-1 and TRBJ2-1, with 9 bases matching TRBD2. CDR1 is SGHRS, CDR2 YFSETQ, per germline. V shed 6 bases, J shed 4 bases, and the junction held 2 bases outside the gene matches. The CDR3 loop spans 13 amino acids. CDR3 sequence (DNA): TGCGCCAGCACTCTAGCGGGATACAATGAGCAGTTCTTC. It encodes CASTLAGYNEQFF. Drawing the rest from reference TRBV5-1 and TRBJ2-1, the complete variable domain is KAGVTQTPRYLIKTRGQQVTLSCSPISGHRSVSWYQQTPGQGLQFLFEYFSETQRNKGNFPGRFSGRQFSNSRSEMNVSTLELGDSALYLCASTLAGYNEQFFGPGTRLTVL.

The table lists this clone with a few counts. The chain has TRBV4-1 and TRBJ2-7, with D unclear. The CDR3 has 15 amino acids. The germline V and J ends were trimmed by 0 bases and 2 bases, with 11 bases remaining between them. In germline, CDR1 is MGHRA, CDR2 YSYEKL. In DNA, the CDR3 is TGCGCCAGCAGCCAAGAGGCCCAGTTGCCCTACGAGCAGTACTTC. Translation gives CASSQEAQLPYEQYF.

In this sample, this clone turned up a few times. V and J are TRBV10-3 and TRBJ1-6; 7 bases line up with TRBD1. The CDR3 covers 15 residues. In germline, CDR1 is ENHRY, CDR2 SYGVKD. After removal of 3 bases from V and 6 bases from J, the junction contained 5 bases not matched to a gene. CDR3 nucleotides: TGTGCCATCAGTGAACCCGGGACAGCTAATTCACCCCTCCACTTT. This gives the protein CAISEPGTANSPLHF.